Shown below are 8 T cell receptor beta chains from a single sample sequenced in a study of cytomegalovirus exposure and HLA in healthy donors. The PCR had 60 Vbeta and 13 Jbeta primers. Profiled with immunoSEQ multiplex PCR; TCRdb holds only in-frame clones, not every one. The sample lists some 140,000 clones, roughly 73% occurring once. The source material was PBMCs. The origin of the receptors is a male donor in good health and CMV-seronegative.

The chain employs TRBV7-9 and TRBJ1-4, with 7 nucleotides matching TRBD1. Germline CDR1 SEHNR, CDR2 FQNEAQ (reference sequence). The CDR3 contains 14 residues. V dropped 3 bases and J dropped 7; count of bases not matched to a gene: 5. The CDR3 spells CASSFTGVSEKLFF. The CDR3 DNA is TGTGCCAGCAGCTTTACAGGGGTTTCTGAAAAACTGTTTTTT.

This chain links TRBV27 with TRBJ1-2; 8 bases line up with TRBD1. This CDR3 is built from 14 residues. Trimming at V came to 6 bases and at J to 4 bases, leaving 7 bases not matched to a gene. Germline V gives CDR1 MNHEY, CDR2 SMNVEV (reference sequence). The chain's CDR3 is CASRQHTGGYGYTF. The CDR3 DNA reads TGTGCCAGCAGACAGCACACAGGGGGCTATGGCTACACCTTC.

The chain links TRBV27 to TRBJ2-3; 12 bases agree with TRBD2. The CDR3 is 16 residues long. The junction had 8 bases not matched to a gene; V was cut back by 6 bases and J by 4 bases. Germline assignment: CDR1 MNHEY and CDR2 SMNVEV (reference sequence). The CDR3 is CASRVLAGGGSDTQYF. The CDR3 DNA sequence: TGTGCCAGCAGGGTACTAGCGGGGGGAGGCTCAGATACGCAGTATTTT.

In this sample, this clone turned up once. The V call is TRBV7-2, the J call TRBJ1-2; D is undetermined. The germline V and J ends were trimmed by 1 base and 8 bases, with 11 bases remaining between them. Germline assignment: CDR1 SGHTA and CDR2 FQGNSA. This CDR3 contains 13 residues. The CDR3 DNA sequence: TGTGCCAGCAGCTTAGACTGGCAGCGGGGCTACACCTTC. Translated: CASSLDWQRGYTF.

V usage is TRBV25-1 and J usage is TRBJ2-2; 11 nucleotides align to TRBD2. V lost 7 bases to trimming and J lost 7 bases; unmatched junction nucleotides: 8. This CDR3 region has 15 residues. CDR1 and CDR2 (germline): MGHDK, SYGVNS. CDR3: CASTLAGGRVGELFF. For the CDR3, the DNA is TGTGCCAGCACCCTAGCGGGGGGCCGGGTCGGGGAGCTGTTTTTT. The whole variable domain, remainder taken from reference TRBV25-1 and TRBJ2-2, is EADIYQTPRYLVIGTGKKITLECSQTMGHDKMYWYQQDPGMELHLIHYSYGVNSTEKGDLSSESTVSRIRTEHFPLTLESARPSHTSQYLCASTLAGGRVGELFFGEGSRLTVL.

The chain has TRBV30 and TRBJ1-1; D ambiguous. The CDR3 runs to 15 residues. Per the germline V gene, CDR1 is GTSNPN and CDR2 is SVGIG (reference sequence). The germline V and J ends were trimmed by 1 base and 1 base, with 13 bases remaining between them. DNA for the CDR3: TGTGCCTGGAGTGGCCCGGGAGGGCGGAACACTGAAGCTTTCTTT. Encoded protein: CAWSGPGGRNTEAFF.

The CDR3 sequence: CASSSQGDSPLHF. In nucleotides, the CDR3 is TGTGCCAGCAGCTCTCAAGGGGATTCACCCCTCCACTTT. The chain is built from TRBV7-2 and TRBJ1-6; D may be TRBD1 (5 bases). Germline values: CDR1 SGHTA, CDR2 FQGNSA. The CDR3 runs to 13 residues. Trimming left V 4 bases short and J 8 bases short, with 9 bases between. Full variable domain (rest looked up from reference TRBV7-2 and TRBJ1-6): GAGVSQSPSNKVTEKGKDVELRCDPISGHTALYWYRQSLGQGLEFLIYFQGNSAPDKSGLPSDRFSAERTGGSVSTLTIQRTQQEDSAVYLCASSSQGDSPLHFGNGTRLTVT.

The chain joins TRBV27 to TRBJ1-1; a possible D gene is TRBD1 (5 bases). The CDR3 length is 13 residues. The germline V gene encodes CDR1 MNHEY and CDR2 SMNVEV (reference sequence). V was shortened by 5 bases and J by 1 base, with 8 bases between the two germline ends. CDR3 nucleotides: TGTGCCAGCAGTCAGACAGCGAACACTGAAGCTTTCTTT. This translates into CASSQTANTEAFF.